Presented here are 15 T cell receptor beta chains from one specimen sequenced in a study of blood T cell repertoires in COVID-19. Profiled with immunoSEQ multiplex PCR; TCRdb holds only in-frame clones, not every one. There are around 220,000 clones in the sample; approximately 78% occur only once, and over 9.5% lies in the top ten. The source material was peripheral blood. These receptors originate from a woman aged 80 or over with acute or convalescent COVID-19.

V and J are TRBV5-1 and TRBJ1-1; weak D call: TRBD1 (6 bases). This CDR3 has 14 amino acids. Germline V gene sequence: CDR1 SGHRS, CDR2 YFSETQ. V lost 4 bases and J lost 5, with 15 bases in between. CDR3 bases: TGCGCCAGCAGCCGGGCCGGGGGGGCAACTGAAGCTTTCTTT. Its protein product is CASSRAGGATEAFF.

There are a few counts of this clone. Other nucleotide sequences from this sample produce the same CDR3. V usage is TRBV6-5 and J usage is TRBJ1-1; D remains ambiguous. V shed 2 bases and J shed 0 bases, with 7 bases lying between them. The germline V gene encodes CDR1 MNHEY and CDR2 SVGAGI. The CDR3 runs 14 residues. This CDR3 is CASSYGQLNTEAFF. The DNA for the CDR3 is TGTGCCAGCAGTTACGGCCAGTTGAACACTGAAGCTTTCTTT.

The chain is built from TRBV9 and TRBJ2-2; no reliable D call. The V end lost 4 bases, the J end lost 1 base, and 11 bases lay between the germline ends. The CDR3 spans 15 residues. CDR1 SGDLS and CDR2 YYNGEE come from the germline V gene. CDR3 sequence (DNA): TGTGCCAGCAGCCCCCAATCGAGGAACACCGGGGAGCTGTTTTTT. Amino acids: CASSPQSRNTGELFF. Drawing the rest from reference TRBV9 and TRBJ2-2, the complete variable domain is DSGVTQTPKHLITATGQRVTLRCSPRSGDLSVYWYQQSLDQGLQFLIQYYNGEERAKGNILERFSAQQFPDLHSELNLSSLELGDSALYFCASSPQSRNTGELFFGEGSRLTVL.

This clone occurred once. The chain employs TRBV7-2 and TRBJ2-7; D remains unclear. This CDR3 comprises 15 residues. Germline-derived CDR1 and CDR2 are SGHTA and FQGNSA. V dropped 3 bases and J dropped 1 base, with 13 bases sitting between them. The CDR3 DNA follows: TGTGCCAGCAGCTTCTCAACTCGCTCGTCCTACGAGCAGTACTTC. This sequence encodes CASSFSTRSSYEQYF. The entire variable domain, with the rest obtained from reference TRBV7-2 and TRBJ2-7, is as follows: GAGVSQSPSNKVTEKGKDVELRCDPISGHTALYWYRQSLGQGLEFLIYFQGNSAPDKSGLPSDRFSAERTGGSVSTLTIQRTQQEDSAVYLCASSFSTRSSYEQYFGPGTRLTVT.

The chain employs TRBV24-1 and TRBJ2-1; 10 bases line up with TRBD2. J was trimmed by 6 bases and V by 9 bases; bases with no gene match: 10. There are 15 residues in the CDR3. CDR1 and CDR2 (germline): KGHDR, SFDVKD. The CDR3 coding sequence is TGTGCCACCCGAAGTTGGACTAGCGGTGGCAATGAGCAGTTCTTC. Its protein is CATRSWTSGGNEQFF.

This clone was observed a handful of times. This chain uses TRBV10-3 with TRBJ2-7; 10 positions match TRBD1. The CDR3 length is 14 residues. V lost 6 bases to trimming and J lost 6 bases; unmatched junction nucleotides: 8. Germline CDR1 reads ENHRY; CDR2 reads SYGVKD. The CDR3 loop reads CAIRDRGGPGEQYF. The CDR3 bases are TGTGCCATCAGGGACAGGGGGGGACCCGGCGAGCAGTACTTC.

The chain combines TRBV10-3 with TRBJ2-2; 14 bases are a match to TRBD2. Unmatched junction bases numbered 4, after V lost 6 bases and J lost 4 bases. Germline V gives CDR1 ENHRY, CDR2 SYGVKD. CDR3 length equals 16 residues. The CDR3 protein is CAIRTGTSGSTGELFF. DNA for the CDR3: TGTGCCATCAGAACCGGGACTAGCGGGAGCACCGGGGAGCTGTTTTTT.

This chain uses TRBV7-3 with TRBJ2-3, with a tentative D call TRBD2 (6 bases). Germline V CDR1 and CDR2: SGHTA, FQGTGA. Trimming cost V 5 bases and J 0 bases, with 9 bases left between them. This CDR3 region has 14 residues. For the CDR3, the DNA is TGTGCCAGCAGCCTAGGGACTAGCACAGATACGCAGTATTTT. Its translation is CASSLGTSTDTQYF.

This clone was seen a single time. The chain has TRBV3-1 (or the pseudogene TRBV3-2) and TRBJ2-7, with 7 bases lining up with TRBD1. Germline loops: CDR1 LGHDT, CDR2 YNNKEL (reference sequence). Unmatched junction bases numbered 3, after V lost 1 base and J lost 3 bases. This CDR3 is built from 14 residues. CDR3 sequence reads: CASSQGTGYYEQYF. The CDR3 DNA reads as TGTGCCAGCAGCCAAGGGACAGGATACTACGAGCAGTACTTC.

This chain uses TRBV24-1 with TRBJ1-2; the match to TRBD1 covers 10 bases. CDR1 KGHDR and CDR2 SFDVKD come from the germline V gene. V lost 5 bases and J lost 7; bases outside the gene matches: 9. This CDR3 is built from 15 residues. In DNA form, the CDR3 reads TGTGCCACCAGTGTATCAGGGACAGGGGCGACTGGCTACACCTTC. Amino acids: CATSVSGTGATGYTF.

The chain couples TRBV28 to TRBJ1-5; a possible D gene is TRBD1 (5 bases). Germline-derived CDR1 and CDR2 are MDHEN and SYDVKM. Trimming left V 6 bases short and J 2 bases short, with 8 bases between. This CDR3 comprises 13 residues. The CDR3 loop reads CASRRGGNQPQHF. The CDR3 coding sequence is TGTGCCAGCAGGCGGGGCGGCAATCAGCCCCAGCATTTT.

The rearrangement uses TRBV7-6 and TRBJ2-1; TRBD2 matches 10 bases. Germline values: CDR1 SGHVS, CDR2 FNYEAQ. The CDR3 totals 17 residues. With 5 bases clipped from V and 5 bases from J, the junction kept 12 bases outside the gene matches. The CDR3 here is CASSGGEAGGRNNEQFF. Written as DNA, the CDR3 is TGTGCCAGCAGCGGAGGAGAAGCGGGAGGGCGAAACAATGAGCAGTTCTTC. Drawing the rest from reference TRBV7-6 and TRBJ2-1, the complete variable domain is GAGVSQSPRYKVTKRGQDVALRCDPISGHVSLYWYRQALGQGPEFLTYFNYEAQQDKSGLPNDRFSAERPEGSISTLTIQRTEQRDSAMYRCASSGGEAGGRNNEQFFGPGTRLTVL.

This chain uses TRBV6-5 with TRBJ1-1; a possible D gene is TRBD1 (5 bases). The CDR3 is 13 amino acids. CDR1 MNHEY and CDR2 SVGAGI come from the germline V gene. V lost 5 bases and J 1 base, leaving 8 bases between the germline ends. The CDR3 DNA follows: TGTGCCAGCAGTATTGGACAGAACACTGAAGCTTTCTTT. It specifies CASSIGQNTEAFF.

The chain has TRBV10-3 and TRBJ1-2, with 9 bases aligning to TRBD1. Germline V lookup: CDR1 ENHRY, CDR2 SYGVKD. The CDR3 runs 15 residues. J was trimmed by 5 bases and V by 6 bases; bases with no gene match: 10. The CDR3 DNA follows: TGTGCCATCAGCCTAGGAGACAGGGGGGAATATGGCTACACCTTC. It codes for CAISLGDRGEYGYTF.

CDR3 in amino acids: CASSLGTSGIYEQYF. The CDR3 DNA reads TGTGCCAGCAGTTTGGGGACTAGCGGGATCTACGAGCAGTACTTC. This chain uses TRBV27 with TRBJ2-7; TRBD2 matches at 13 bases. V trimming: 3 bases; J trimming: 3 bases; junction bases outside the gene matches: 2. This CDR3 has 15 amino acids. CDR1 is MNHEY and CDR2 is SMNVEV in the germline V gene (reference sequence).